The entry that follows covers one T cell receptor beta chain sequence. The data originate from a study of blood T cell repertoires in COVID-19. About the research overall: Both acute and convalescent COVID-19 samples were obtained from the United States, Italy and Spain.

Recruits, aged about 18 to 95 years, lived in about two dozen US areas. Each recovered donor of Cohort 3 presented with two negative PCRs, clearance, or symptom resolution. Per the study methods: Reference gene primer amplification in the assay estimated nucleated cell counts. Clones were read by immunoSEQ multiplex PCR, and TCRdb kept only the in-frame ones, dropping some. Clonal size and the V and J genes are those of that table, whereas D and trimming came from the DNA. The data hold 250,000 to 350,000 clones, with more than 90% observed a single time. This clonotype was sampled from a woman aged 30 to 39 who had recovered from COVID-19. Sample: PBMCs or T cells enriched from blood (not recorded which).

The CDR3 spells CASSSLQGASAQPQHF. CDR3 bases: TGTGCCAGCAGTTCCTTACAGGGGGCCTCGGCGCAGCCCCAGCATTTT. The gene calls are TRBV6-2 or TRBV6-3 and TRBJ1-5; 9 positions match TRBD1. V was clipped by 4 bases and J by 7 bases; unmatched bases: 11. This CDR3 spans 16 amino acids. Germline lookup yields CDR1 MNHEY and CDR2 SVGEGT.